The present entry profiles one TCR beta chain with its context. This specimen belongs to a study of blood T cell repertoires in COVID-19. Study details: Donors in the United States, Italy and Spain gave samples during acute or convalescent COVID-19. T cells, B-cell-depleted T cells, or PBMCs supplied cDNA or gDNA.

Authors' methods: Using reference gene primer amplification, nucleated cell counts were estimated. Clones were sequenced by immunoSEQ multiplex PCR, and TCRdb holds only the in-frame ones, with some missing. For V, J and clone size, that table is used; D and trimming come from the DNA. This table has around 100,000 clones, more than 65% appearing once. The receptor was derived from a man in his 70s with active or convalescent COVID-19. The material sequenced was peripheral blood.

Here the CDR3 DNA reads TGTGCCAGCAGCGTAATTGCGGGAGTGGATACGCAGTATTTT. Translated: CASSVIAGVDTQYF. The chain joins TRBV9 to TRBJ2-3, with 7 bases that match TRBD2. The CDR3 consists of 14 residues. Germline V gene sequence: CDR1 SGDLS, CDR2 YYNGEE. The junction had 5 bases not matched to a gene; V was cut back by 1 base and J by 6 bases.